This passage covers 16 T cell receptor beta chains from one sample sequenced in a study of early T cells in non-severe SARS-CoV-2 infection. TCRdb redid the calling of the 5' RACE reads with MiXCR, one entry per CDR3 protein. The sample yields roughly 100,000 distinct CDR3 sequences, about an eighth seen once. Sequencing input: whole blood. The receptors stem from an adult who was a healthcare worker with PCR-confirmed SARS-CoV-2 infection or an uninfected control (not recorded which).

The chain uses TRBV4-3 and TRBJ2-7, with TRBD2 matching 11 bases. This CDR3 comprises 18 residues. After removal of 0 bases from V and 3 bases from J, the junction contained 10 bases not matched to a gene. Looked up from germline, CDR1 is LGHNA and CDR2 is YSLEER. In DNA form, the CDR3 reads TGCGCCAGCAGCCAAGAAGTACGGACTAGCGGGTACTTCTACGAGCAGTACTTC. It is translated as CASSQEVRTSGYFYEQYF.

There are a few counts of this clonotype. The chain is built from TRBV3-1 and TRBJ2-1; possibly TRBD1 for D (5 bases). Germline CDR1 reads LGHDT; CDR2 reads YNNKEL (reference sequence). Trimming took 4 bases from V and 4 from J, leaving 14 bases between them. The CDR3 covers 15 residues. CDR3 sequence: CASSLGLTVYNEQFF. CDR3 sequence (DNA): TGTGCCAGCAGCCTGGGGCTTACGGTTTACAATGAGCAGTTCTTC.

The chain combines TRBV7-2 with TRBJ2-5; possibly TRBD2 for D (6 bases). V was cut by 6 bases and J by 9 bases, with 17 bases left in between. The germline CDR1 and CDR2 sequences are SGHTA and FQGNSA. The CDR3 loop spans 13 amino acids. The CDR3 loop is CASRRGTALAQYF. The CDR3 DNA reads TGTGCCAGCAGACGCGGGACCGCTCTGGCCCAGTACTTC.

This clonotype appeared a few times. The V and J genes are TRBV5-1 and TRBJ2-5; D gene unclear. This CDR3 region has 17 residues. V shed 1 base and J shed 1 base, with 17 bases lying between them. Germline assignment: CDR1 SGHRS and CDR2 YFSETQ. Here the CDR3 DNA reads TGCGCCAGCAGCTTGAACCCAGGCACTTACGTCCAAGAGACCCAGTACTTC. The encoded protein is CASSLNPGTYVQETQYF.

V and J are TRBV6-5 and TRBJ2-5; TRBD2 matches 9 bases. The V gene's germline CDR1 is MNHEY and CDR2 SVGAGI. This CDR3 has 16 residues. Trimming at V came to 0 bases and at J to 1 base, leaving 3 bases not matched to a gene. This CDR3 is CASSYSLSGGQETQYF. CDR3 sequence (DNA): TGTGCCAGCAGTTACTCCCTTAGCGGGGGCCAAGAGACCCAGTACTTC.

CDR3 sequence reads: CASSPIAGWNIQYF. CDR3 in DNA: TGTGCCAGCAGTCCCATAGCGGGGTGGAACATTCAGTACTTC. The chain employs TRBV27 and TRBJ2-4, with 8 bases fitting TRBD2. The CDR3 runs to 14 residues. The germline V gene has CDR1 MNHEY and CDR2 SMNVEV (reference sequence). With V trimmed by 5 bases and J by 7 bases, 7 bases remained unmatched.

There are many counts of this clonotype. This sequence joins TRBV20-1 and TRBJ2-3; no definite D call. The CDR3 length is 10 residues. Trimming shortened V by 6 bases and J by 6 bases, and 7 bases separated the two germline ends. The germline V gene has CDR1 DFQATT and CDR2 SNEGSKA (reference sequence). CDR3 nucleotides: TGCAGTGCCTCTAGGGATACGCAGTATTTT. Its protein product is CSASRDTQYF.

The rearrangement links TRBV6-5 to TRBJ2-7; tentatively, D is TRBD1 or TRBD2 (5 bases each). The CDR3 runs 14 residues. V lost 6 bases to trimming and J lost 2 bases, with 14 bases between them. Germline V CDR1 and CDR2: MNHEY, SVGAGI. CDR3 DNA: TGTGCCAGCAGCCGGAGCAGAGGGGCCTACGAGCAGTACTTC. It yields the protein CASSRSRGAYEQYF.

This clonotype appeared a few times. CDR3 region: CASSVGDLYNEQFF. The CDR3 DNA is TGTGCCAGCAGCGTCGGGGACTTATACAATGAGCAGTTCTTC. The V gene is TRBV9, the J gene TRBJ2-1; D might be TRBD2 (6 bases). This CDR3 region has 14 residues. Trimming stripped 2 bases from V and 4 bases from J, with 10 bases between. In germline, CDR1 is SGDLS, CDR2 YYNGEE.

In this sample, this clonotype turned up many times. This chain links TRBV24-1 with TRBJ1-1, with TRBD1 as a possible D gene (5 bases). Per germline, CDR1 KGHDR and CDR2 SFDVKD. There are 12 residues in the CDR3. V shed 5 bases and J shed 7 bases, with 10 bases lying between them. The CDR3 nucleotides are TGTGCCACCAGTGTTGGGGGGAGTGAAGCTTTCTTT. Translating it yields CATSVGGSEAFF.

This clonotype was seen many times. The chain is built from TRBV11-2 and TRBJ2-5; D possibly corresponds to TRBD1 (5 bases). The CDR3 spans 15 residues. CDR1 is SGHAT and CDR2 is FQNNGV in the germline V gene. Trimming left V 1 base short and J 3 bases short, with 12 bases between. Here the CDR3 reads CASSLGGGRKETQYF. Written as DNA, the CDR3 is TGTGCCAGCAGCTTAGGGGGCGGACGGAAAGAGACCCAGTACTTC.

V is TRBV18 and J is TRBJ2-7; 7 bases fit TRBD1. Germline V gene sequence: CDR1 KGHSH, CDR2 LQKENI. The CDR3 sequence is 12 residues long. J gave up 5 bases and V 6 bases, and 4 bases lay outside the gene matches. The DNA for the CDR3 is TGTGCCAGCTCGCAGGGGGTTAACGAGCAGTACTTC. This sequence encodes CASSQGVNEQYF.

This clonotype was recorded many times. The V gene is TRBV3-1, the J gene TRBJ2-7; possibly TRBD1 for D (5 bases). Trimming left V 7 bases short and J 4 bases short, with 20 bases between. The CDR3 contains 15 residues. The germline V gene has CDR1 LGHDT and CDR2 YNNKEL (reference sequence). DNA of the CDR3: TGTGCCAGCACCCGCGTTAGTGGGGCCGGATACGAGCAGTACTTC. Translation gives CASTRVSGAGYEQYF.

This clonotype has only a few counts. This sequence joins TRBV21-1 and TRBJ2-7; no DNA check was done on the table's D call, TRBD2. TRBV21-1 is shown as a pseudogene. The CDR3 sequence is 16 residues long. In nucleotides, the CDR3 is TGTGCCAGCAGCAGGCCCGGGACTAGCGGGAGCGAAGAGCAGTACTTC. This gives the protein CASSRPGTSGSEEQYF.

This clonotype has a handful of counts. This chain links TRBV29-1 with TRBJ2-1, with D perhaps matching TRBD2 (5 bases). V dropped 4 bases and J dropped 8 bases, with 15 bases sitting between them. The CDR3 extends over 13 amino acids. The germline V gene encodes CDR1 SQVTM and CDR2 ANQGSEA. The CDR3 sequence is CSVGLYTGDEQFF. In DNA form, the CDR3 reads TGCAGCGTTGGACTTTATACCGGGGATGAGCAGTTCTTC.

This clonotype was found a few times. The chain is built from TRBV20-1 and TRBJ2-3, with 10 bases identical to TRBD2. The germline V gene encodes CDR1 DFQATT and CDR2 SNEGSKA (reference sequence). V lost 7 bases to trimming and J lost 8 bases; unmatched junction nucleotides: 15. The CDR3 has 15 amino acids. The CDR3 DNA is TGCAGTGGCATTGGGACTAGCGTGTGGAGTGGTACGCAGTATTTT. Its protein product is CSGIGTSVWSGTQYF.